This T cell receptor beta chain emerged from a study of T cells in tuberculosis. CDR3 length: 15 amino acids. J was trimmed by 5 bases and V by 4 bases; bases with no gene match: 7. Germline V gene sequence: CDR1 LNHDA, CDR2 SQIVND (reference sequence). Time point denoted: new active TB diagnosis, blood taken before or within 7 days of starting treatment. The table came from immunoSEQ multiplex PCR; TCRdb's copy has only in-frame clones and leaves some out. The data hold tens of thousands of clones, with 90% to 95% observed a single time. This clonotype originated in an adult with tuberculosis. The sample was PBMCs, taken at tuberculosis diagnosis. The chain links TRBV19 to TRBJ2-1, with 8 bases identical to TRBD2. The CDR3 sequence is CASSSGRHPHNEQFF. DNA for the CDR3: TGTGCCAGTAGTAGCGGGAGGCACCCCCACAATGAGCAGTTCTTC.